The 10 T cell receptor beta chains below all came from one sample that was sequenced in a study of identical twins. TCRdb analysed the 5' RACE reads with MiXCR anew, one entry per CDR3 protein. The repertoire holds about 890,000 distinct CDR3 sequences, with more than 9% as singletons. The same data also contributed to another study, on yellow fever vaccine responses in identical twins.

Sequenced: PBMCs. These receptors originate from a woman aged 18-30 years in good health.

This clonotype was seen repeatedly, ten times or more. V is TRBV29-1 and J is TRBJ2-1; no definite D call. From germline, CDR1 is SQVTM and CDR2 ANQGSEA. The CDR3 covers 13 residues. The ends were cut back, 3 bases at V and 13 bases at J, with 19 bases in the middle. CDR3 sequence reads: CSVDRPGSAGQFF. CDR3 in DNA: TGCAGCGTTGATCGGCCCGGCTCGGCCGGCCAGTTCTTC.

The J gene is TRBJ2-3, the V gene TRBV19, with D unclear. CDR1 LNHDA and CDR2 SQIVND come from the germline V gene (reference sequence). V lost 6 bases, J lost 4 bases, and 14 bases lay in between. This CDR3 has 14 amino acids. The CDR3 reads CASSHVSRPDTQYF. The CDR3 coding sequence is TGTGCCAGTAGCCATGTCAGCCGACCAGATACGCAGTATTTT.

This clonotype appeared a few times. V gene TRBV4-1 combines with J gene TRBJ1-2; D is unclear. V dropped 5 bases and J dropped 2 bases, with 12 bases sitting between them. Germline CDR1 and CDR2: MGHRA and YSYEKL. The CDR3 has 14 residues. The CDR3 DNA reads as TGCGCCAGCAGCTCCCCAGGAACCAACTATGGCTACACCTTC. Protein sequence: CASSSPGTNYGYTF.

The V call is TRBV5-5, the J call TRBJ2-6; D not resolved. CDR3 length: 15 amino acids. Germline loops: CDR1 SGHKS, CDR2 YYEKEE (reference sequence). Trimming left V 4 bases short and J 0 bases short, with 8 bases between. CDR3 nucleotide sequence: TGTGCCAGCAGCCCGTACGACTCTGGGGCCAACGTCCTGACTTTC. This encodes CASSPYDSGANVLTF.

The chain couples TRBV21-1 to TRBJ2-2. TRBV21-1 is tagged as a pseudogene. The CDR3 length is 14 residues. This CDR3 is CASSNEDEAGELFF. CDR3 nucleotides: TGTGCCAGCAGCAACGAGGACGAGGCCGGGGAGCTGTTTTTT.

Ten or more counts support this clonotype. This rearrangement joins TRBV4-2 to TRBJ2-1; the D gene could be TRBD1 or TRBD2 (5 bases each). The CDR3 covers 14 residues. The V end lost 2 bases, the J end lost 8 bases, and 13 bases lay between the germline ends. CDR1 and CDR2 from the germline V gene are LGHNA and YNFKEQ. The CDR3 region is CASSQLGTGYEQFF. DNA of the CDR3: TGTGCCAGCAGCCAACTAGGGACCGGTTATGAGCAGTTCTTC.

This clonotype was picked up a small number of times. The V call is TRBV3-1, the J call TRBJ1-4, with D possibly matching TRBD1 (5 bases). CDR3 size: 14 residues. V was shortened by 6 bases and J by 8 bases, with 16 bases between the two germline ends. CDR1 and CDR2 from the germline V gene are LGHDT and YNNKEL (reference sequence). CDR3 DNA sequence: TGTGCCAGCAGTTTCGGTCCTAGGGGAGAAAAACTGTTTTTT. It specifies CASSFGPRGEKLFF. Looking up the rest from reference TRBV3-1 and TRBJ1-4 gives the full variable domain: DTAVSQTPKYLVTQMGNDKSIKCEQNLGHDTMYWYKQDSKKFLKIMFSYNNKELIINETVPNRFSPKSPDKAHLNLHINSLELGDSAVYFCASSFGPRGEKLFFGSGTQLSVL.

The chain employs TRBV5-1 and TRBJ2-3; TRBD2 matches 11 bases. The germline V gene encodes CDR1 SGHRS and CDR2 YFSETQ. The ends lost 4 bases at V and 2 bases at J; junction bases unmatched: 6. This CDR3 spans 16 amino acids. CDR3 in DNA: TGCGCCAGCAGCATTACGACTAGCGGGGTCACAGATACGCAGTATTTT. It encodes CASSITTSGVTDTQYF.

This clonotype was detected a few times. The DNA for the CDR3 is TGTGCCAGCAGCCCTCGGGACAGCCAGCCCCAGCATTTT. Translating gives CASSPRDSQPQHF. This chain joins TRBV3-1 and TRBJ1-5; TRBD1 matches 7 bases. Looked up from germline, CDR1 is LGHDT and CDR2 is YNNKEL (reference sequence). The CDR3 contains 13 residues. The J segment lost 7 bases and the V segment lost 4 bases, leaving 4 bases of the junction unmatched.

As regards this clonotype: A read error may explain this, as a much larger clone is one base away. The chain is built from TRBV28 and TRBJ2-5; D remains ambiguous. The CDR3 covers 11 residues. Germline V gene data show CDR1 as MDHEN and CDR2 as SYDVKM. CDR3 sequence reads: CASPPSETKYF. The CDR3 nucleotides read TGTGCCAGCCCTCCGTCAGAGACCAAGTACTTC.